The 24 T cell receptor beta chains given below trace back to one sample, sequenced in a study of blood T cell repertoires in COVID-19. Using immunoSEQ multiplex PCR, the repertoire was profiled, and TCRdb retains in-frame clones only, with some absent. The table has approximately 210,000 clones, roughly 79% seen once. The sequenced material came from PBMCs or T cells enriched from blood (not recorded which). These receptors all stem from a woman aged 50 to 65 with acute COVID-19.

This clone was observed a single time. This sequence joins TRBV28 and TRBJ1-4, with D perhaps TRBD1 (5 bases). In germline, CDR1 is MDHEN, CDR2 SYDVKM. There are 15 residues in the CDR3. Trimming cost V 3 bases and J 0 bases, with 8 bases left between them. The CDR3 sequence is CASSFGGSTNEKLFF. DNA of the CDR3: TGTGCCAGCAGTTTCGGGGGTTCAACTAATGAAAAACTGTTTTTT.

The chain carries TRBV5-1 and TRBJ1-1; 9 nucleotides agree with TRBD1. Unmatched junction bases numbered 5, after V lost 4 bases and J lost 4 bases. CDR1 is SGHRS and CDR2 is YFSETQ in the germline V gene. There are 14 residues in the CDR3. The CDR3 spells CASSTGQGGTEAFF. The CDR3 nucleotides are TGCGCCAGCAGCACGGGACAGGGTGGCACTGAAGCTTTCTTT.

CDR3 DNA: TGTGCCAGTATAGCGGGGGGTACTAGCGGGAATGAGCAGTTCTTC. It is translated as CASIAGGTSGNEQFF. This chain links TRBV19 with TRBJ2-1; 10 bases map to TRBD2. The CDR3 sequence is 15 residues long. In germline, CDR1 is LNHDA, CDR2 SQIVND (reference sequence). The V and J ends lost 7 bases and 7 bases, in that order; junction bases with no gene match: 10.

The J gene is TRBJ2-7, the V gene TRBV11-2, with 7 bases lining up with TRBD1. V was pared by 5 bases and J by 0 bases, with 7 bases of the junction left unmatched. Germline V lookup: CDR1 SGHAT, CDR2 FQNNGV. This CDR3 has 15 residues. CDR3 sequence (DNA): TGTGCCAGCAGCCGGGACAGAACATACTCCTACGAGCAGTACTTC. Translation gives CASSRDRTYSYEQYF.

The chain links TRBV14 to TRBJ2-1; 9 nucleotides align to TRBD2. The junction had 9 bases not matched to a gene; V was cut back by 2 bases and J by 7 bases. The CDR3 length is 16 residues. The germline V gene has CDR1 SGHDN and CDR2 FVKESK. CDR3 nucleotides: TGTGCCAGCAGCCAATGGCGGGAGGGACCGAGTAATGAGCAGTTCTTC. Translating gives CASSQWREGPSNEQFF. Full variable domain (outside the CDR3, taken from reference TRBV14 and TRBJ2-1): EAGVTQFPSHSVIEKGQTVTLRCDPISGHDNLYWYRRVMGKEIKFLLHFVKESKQDESGMPNNRFLAERTGGTYSTLKVQPAELEDSGVYFCASSQWREGPSNEQFFGPGTRLTVL.

J is TRBJ1-6 and V is TRBV7-2, with 11 positions matching TRBD1. This CDR3 has 16 residues. Trimming removed 5 bases from V and 4 bases from J; junction bases left unmatched: 4. Germline V gene sequence: CDR1 SGHTA, CDR2 FQGNSA. CDR3 residues: CASSGQGAPYNSPLHF. The CDR3 bases are TGTGCCAGCAGCGGACAGGGGGCGCCTTATAATTCACCCCTCCACTTT. Full variable domain (outside the CDR3, taken from reference TRBV7-2 and TRBJ1-6): GAGVSQSPSNKVTEKGKDVELRCDPISGHTALYWYRQSLGQGLEFLIYFQGNSAPDKSGLPSDRFSAERTGGSVSTLTIQRTQQEDSAVYLCASSGQGAPYNSPLHFGNGTRLTVT.

V usage is TRBV6-5 and J usage is TRBJ1-1, with a tentative D call TRBD1 (6 bases). The V and J ends lost 6 bases and 3 bases respectively, with 14 bases between them. The CDR3 extends over 14 amino acids. Germline V gives CDR1 MNHEY, CDR2 SVGAGI. In DNA form, the CDR3 reads TGTGCCAGCAGACAGGGATTCGACTACACTGAAGCTTTCTTT. This codes for CASRQGFDYTEAFF.

This clone was detected a few times. The CDR3, as DNA: TGTGCCAGCAGTTTATCGCGGGGTTTTGCTGGGGAGCAGTACTTC. It translates to CASSLSRGFAGEQYF. This rearrangement joins TRBV27 to TRBJ2-7, with D perhaps TRBD2 (6 bases). V gave up 0 bases and J gave up 7 bases, with 16 bases separating them. CDR3 length equals 15 residues. CDR1 and CDR2 (germline): MNHEY, SMNVEV (reference sequence).

The chain couples TRBV6-1 to TRBJ1-6; TRBD1 might be the D (6 bases). With 4 bases removed from V and 6 bases from J, the gap between germline ends came to 16 bases. Germline V gives CDR1 MNHNS, CDR2 SASEGT. This CDR3 region has 16 residues. CDR3 region: CASSAQGPQGNSPLHF. The CDR3 nucleotides are TGTGCCAGCAGTGCTCAGGGGCCTCAGGGTAATTCACCCCTCCACTTT.

The chain combines TRBV27 with TRBJ2-5; 9 positions match TRBD2. V lost 5 bases, J lost 4 bases, and 8 bases stayed unmatched. Per germline, CDR1 MNHEY and CDR2 SMNVEV (reference sequence). The CDR3 contains 15 residues. The CDR3 reads CASSGTGTSRETQYF. In nucleotides, the CDR3 is TGTGCCAGCAGTGGCACCGGGACTAGCAGAGAGACCCAGTACTTC.

J is TRBJ2-3 and V is TRBV19, with 8 bases aligning to TRBD1. The V and J ends lost 7 bases and 5 bases, in that order; junction bases with no gene match: 8. The CDR3 contains 14 residues. Germline lookup yields CDR1 LNHDA and CDR2 SQIVND (reference sequence). The CDR3 region is CASKAGGTGDTQYF. The CDR3 coding sequence is TGTGCCAGTAAGGCAGGGGGCACAGGAGATACGCAGTATTTT.

This chain connects TRBV5-1 to TRBJ2-1, with TRBD2 matching over 7 bases. This CDR3 has 15 residues. Germline V gene data show CDR1 as SGHRS and CDR2 as YFSETQ. Trimming cost V 3 bases and J 2 bases; bases outside gene matches: 5. Here the CDR3 reads CASSSPGLAYNEQFF. The CDR3 DNA is TGCGCCAGCAGCTCTCCAGGACTAGCCTACAATGAGCAGTTCTTC.

This clone was found a few times. This rearrangement joins TRBV18 to TRBJ1-6; maybe TRBD1 (6 bases). Trimming cost V 0 bases and J 3 bases, with 24 bases left between them. The CDR3 length is 21 residues. Germline V gene lookup returns CDR1 KGHSH and CDR2 LQKENI. The CDR3 sequence is CASSPPGLLQGTGFYNSPLHF. The CDR3 DNA is TGTGCCAGCTCACCACCGGGCCTACTACAGGGCACAGGTTTCTATAATTCACCCCTCCACTTT.

The V gene is TRBV10-1, the J gene TRBJ1-5; TRBD1 is a possible D gene (6 bases). The CDR3 loop spans 18 amino acids. V was cut by 0 bases and J by 4 bases, with 19 bases left in between. Per the germline V gene, CDR1 is WNHNN and CDR2 is SYGVQD (reference sequence). The CDR3 reads CASSESRDTSRWNQPQHF. In nucleotides, the CDR3 is TGCGCCAGCAGTGAGTCCCGGGACACGAGTCGGTGGAATCAGCCCCAGCATTTT.

This sequence joins TRBV27 and TRBJ2-2, with D unclear. In germline, CDR1 is MNHEY, CDR2 SMNVEV (reference sequence). V lost 3 bases and J lost 1, with 9 bases in between. CDR3 length: 15 amino acids. In DNA, the CDR3 is TGTGCCAGCAGTTTTTCGTCCGGGAACACCGGGGAGCTGTTTTTT. It is translated as CASSFSSGNTGELFF.

The chain uses TRBV19 and TRBJ2-7; weak D call: TRBD2 (5 bases). The CDR3 totals 14 residues. Germline CDR1 reads LNHDA; CDR2 reads SQIVND (reference sequence). Between the trimmed V and J ends, which lost 4 bases and 4 bases, there was a span of 14 bases. In DNA, the CDR3 is TGTGCCAGTAGTACTGAGGGTCGAGGGTACGAGCAGTACTTC. Its translation is CASSTEGRGYEQYF.

The J gene is TRBJ2-3, the V gene TRBV6-6, with 8 nucleotides matching TRBD2. Trimming took 1 base from V and 0 from J; bases not matched to a gene: 3. Germline V gives CDR1 MNHNY, CDR2 SVGAGI (reference sequence). This CDR3 is 16 amino acids long. The CDR3 bases are TGTGCCAGCAGTTACTTGGCTAGCGGGAGCACAGATACGCAGTATTTT. As protein: CASSYLASGSTDTQYF.

DNA of the CDR3: TGTGCCAGCAGCGTAGGTGGAGAGGGTTACGAGCAGTACTTC. This encodes CASSVGGEGYEQYF. The chain joins TRBV9 to TRBJ2-7, with D maybe TRBD2 (5 bases). CDR3 size: 14 residues. Per the germline V gene, CDR1 is SGDLS and CDR2 is YYNGEE. The V end was cut by 0 bases, the J end by 4 bases, with 11 bases between.

V is TRBV6-6 and J is TRBJ1-6; D call uncertain. V lost 2 bases to trimming and J lost 0 bases, with 5 bases between them. CDR1 MNHNY and CDR2 SVGAGI come from the germline V gene (reference sequence). CDR3 length: 15 residues. CDR3 protein: CASSYGHSYNSPLHF. The DNA for the CDR3 is TGTGCCAGCAGTTACGGCCACTCCTATAATTCACCCCTCCACTTT.

The V gene is TRBV7-3, the J gene TRBJ2-7, with 10 bases lining up with TRBD1. Trimming at V came to 5 bases and at J to 6 bases, leaving 4 bases not matched to a gene. The CDR3 totals 13 residues. Germline CDR1 and CDR2: SGHTA and FQGTGA. CDR3 residues: CASSDRGQGEQYF. DNA of the CDR3: TGTGCCAGCAGCGACAGGGGGCAAGGCGAGCAGTACTTC.

The rearrangement links TRBV7-2 to TRBJ2-7; 8 bases line up with TRBD2. Germline trimming cut 1 base from V and 6 bases from J; bases unmatched to any gene: 11. Germline lookup yields CDR1 SGHTA and CDR2 FQGNSA. The CDR3 spans 16 residues. In DNA, the CDR3 is TGTGCCAGCAGCTTAGGAGCGGGAGTTCGGGCGGGCGAGCAGTACTTC. Translation gives CASSLGAGVRAGEQYF.

This clone has a handful of counts. This sequence joins TRBV2 and TRBJ1-5, with D perhaps matching TRBD1 (6 bases). This CDR3 has 14 residues. Germline V gene sequence: CDR1 SNHLY, CDR2 FYNNEI. V was trimmed by 7 bases and J by 2 bases, leaving 12 bases between them. CDR3 sequence: CASIPQGGNQPQHF. Written as DNA, the CDR3 is TGTGCCAGCATTCCACAGGGAGGCAATCAGCCCCAGCATTTT.

This chain uses TRBV7-2 with TRBJ2-7, with no clear D. Per germline, CDR1 SGHTA and CDR2 FQGNSA. The CDR3 runs 14 residues. Trimming shortened V by 3 bases and J by 3 bases, and 12 bases separated the two germline ends. The CDR3 here is CASSFDITGYEQYF. CDR3 coding DNA: TGTGCCAGCAGCTTCGACATAACTGGCTACGAGCAGTACTTC.

In this sample, this clone turned up a few times. Here the CDR3 DNA reads TGTGCCAGCAGCGTTTGGACAGGTGACCGGGAGCTGTTTTTT. Translating gives CASSVWTGDRELFF. The chain is built from TRBV9 and TRBJ2-2; 7 nucleotides agree with TRBD1. The V and J ends lost 2 bases and 9 bases, in that order; junction bases with no gene match: 7. Per the germline V gene, CDR1 is SGDLS and CDR2 is YYNGEE. The CDR3 is 14 residues long.